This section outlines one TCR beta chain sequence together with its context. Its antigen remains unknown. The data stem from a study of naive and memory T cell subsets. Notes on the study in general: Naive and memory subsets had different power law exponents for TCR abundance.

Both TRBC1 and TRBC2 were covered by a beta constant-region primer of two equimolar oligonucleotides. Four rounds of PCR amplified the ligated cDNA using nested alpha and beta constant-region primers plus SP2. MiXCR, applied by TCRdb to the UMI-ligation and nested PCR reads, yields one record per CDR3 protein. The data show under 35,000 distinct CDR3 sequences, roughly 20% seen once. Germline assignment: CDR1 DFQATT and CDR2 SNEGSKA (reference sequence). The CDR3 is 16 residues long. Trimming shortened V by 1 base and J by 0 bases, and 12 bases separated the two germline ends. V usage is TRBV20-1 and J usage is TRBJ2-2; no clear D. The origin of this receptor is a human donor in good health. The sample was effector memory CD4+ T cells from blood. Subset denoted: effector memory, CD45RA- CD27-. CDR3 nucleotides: TGCAGTGCTAGAGCTAGGCGCATCGCGAACACCGGGGAGCTGTTTTTT. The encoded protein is CSARARRIANTGELFF.